The 17 T cell receptor beta chains presented below share a single source sample, sequenced in a study of blood T cell repertoires in COVID-19. TCRdb's table, derived via immunoSEQ multiplex PCR, lists solely in-frame clones and lacks some. The table lists 200,000 to 250,000 clones, about 82% of them singletons. Sample: peripheral blood. These receptors originate from a woman between 70 and 85 years old with COVID-19, enrolled during active disease.

The gene calls are TRBV7-9 and TRBJ1-6; 9 bases map to TRBD1. The CDR3 is 15 amino acids. The V and J ends lost 4 bases and 11 bases, in that order; junction bases with no gene match: 9. CDR1 SEHNR and CDR2 FQNEAQ come from the germline V gene (reference sequence). The CDR3 DNA reads as TGTGCCAGCAGCTCCCGGACAGGGGAGGTGGCACCCCTCCACTTT. This translates into CASSSRTGEVAPLHF.

V and J are TRBV11-3 and TRBJ1-3; D uncertain. Germline CDR1 SGHNT, CDR2 YENEEA. V was shortened by 2 bases and J by 0 bases, with 8 bases between the two germline ends. The CDR3 is made up of 15 amino acids. CDR3 in amino acids: CASSLSRSSGNTIYF. The DNA of the CDR3 is TGTGCCAGCAGCTTATCCAGGTCCTCTGGAAACACCATATATTTT.

The chain employs TRBV20-1 and TRBJ1-3; maybe TRBD1 (5 bases). The CDR3 totals 15 residues. Germline assignment: CDR1 DFQATT and CDR2 SNEGSKA (reference sequence). Trimming took off 3 bases at V and 0 bases at J, with 12 bases between the two ends. Here the CDR3 reads CSASGAGNSGNTIYF. CDR3 coding DNA: TGCAGTGCTAGTGGGGCCGGAAACTCTGGAAACACCATATATTTT.

This clone has just one count. The chain employs TRBV19 and TRBJ1-5; D remains ambiguous. CDR3 length equals 16 residues. Germline CDR1 and CDR2: LNHDA and SQIVND (reference sequence). Trimming took off 5 bases at V and 4 bases at J, with 18 bases between the two ends. CDR3 loop: CASSGERTESNQPQHF. CDR3 sequence (DNA): TGTGCCAGTAGTGGGGAGCGCACGGAGTCGAATCAGCCCCAGCATTTT.

This sequence joins TRBV5-1 and TRBJ2-5; D possibly corresponds to TRBD1 (6 bases). Germline V gives CDR1 SGHRS, CDR2 YFSETQ. The length of the CDR3 is 12 residues. The V end lost 4 bases, the J end lost 2 bases, and 6 bases lay between the germline ends. CDR3 sequence: CASSTGQETQYF. The DNA of the CDR3 is TGCGCCAGCAGCACAGGGCAAGAGACCCAGTACTTC.

In its sample, this clone was seen once. This chain joins TRBV6-6 and TRBJ1-1, with D unclear. This CDR3 comprises 15 residues. Per germline, CDR1 MNHNY and CDR2 SVGAGI (reference sequence). V dropped 2 bases and J dropped 1 base, with 11 bases sitting between them. CDR3 sequence reads: CASSYVAGGNTEAFF. The DNA for the CDR3 is TGTGCCAGCAGTTACGTAGCCGGAGGGAACACTGAAGCTTTCTTT.

This rearrangement joins TRBV11-2 to TRBJ1-2; possibly TRBD1 for D (5 bases). With 0 bases removed from V and 4 bases from J, the gap between germline ends came to 12 bases. This CDR3 spans 15 amino acids. In germline, CDR1 is SGHAT, CDR2 FQNNGV. The CDR3: CASSLDRGIGYGYTF. The DNA of the CDR3 is TGTGCCAGCAGCTTAGATAGGGGTATCGGCTATGGCTACACCTTC.

This clone has only one observation. This chain joins TRBV6-5 and TRBJ1-2; 7 bases are shared with TRBD1. Trimming took 4 bases from V and 8 from J; bases not matched to a gene: 7. This CDR3 is built from 13 residues. The V gene's germline CDR1 is MNHEY and CDR2 SVGAGI. The CDR3 reads CASSSTGFDGYTF. The CDR3 DNA reads as TGTGCCAGCAGTTCGACAGGGTTCGACGGCTACACCTTC.

On this clone itself: Relative to the germline gene, one junction end is altered; a read error may explain this. The rearrangement joins TRBV7-7 to TRBJ1-3; 7 bases line up with TRBD1. The CDR3 runs to 17 residues. CDR1 is SSHAT and CDR2 is FNYEAQ in the germline V gene (reference sequence). CDR3 in amino acids: CASSLGGPGTAGNTIYF. CDR3 in DNA: TGTGCTAGCAGCTTGGGGGGACCCGGGACAGCTGGAAACACCATATATTTT.

Of note for this clone: The junction does not match germline at one end; this may be a read error. The chain combines TRBV2 with TRBJ1-4, with D maybe TRBD1 (5 bases). The germline CDR1 and CDR2 sequences are SNHLY and FYNNEI. The CDR3 runs 14 residues. CDR3 sequence (DNA): TGTGCCAGCAGAGAAGACAGTAAGAATGAAAAACTGTTTTTT. Protein product: CASREDSKNEKLFF.

This sequence joins TRBV9 and TRBJ1-4; possibly TRBD1 for D (5 bases). The CDR3 consists of 15 residues. Germline loops: CDR1 SGDLS, CDR2 YYNGEE. Trimming left V 2 bases short and J 5 bases short, with 13 bases between. The CDR3 region is CASSVGGVRNEKLFF. The DNA for the CDR3 is TGTGCCAGCAGCGTTGGAGGGGTGAGAAATGAAAAACTGTTTTTT. The variable domain in full, with the rest retrieved from reference TRBV9 and TRBJ1-4, is DSGVTQTPKHLITATGQRVTLRCSPRSGDLSVYWYQQSLDQGLQFLIQYYNGEERAKGNILERFSAQQFPDLHSELNLSSLELGDSALYFCASSVGGVRNEKLFFGSGTQLSVL.

This rearrangement joins TRBV29-1 to TRBJ2-5; 10 nucleotides line up with TRBD1. Unmatched junction bases numbered 6, after V lost 4 bases and J lost 4 bases. CDR1 SQVTM and CDR2 ANQGSEA come from the germline V gene. There are 14 residues in the CDR3. The CDR3 loop is CSVVDRGRGETQYF. The CDR3 DNA reads as TGCAGCGTTGTTGACAGGGGGCGCGGAGAGACCCAGTACTTC.

This sequence joins TRBV14 and TRBJ2-7; D uncertain. V lost 1 base and J 6 bases, leaving 4 bases between the germline ends. Germline V gene sequence: CDR1 SGHDN, CDR2 FVKESK. The CDR3 totals 11 residues. CDR3 sequence: CASSQASEQYF. The CDR3 nucleotides are TGTGCCAGCAGCCAAGCGTCCGAGCAGTACTTC. Based on the CDR3 plus reference TRBV14 and TRBJ2-7, the full variable domain is EAGVTQFPSHSVIEKGQTVTLRCDPISGHDNLYWYRRVMGKEIKFLLHFVKESKQDESGMPNNRFLAERTGGTYSTLKVQPAELEDSGVYFCASSQASEQYFGPGTRLTVT.

The V gene is TRBV19, the J gene TRBJ2-1; 10 bases are a match to TRBD2. The V and J ends lost 3 bases and 7 bases, in that order; junction bases with no gene match: 9. This CDR3 is 16 amino acids long. CDR1 is LNHDA and CDR2 is SQIVND in the germline V gene (reference sequence). CDR3 amino acids: CASSIISSGSGNEQFF. DNA for the CDR3: TGTGCCAGTAGTATTATCTCTAGCGGGAGCGGGAATGAGCAGTTCTTC.

The gene calls are TRBV3-1 (or the pseudogene TRBV3-2) and TRBJ2-3, with D possibly being TRBD2 (5 bases). The CDR3 covers 16 residues. Trimming took off 0 bases at V and 1 base at J, with 11 bases between the two ends. The germline gives CDR1 LGHDT, CDR2 YNNKEL (reference sequence). DNA for the CDR3: TGTGCCAGCAGCCAAGATCTAGCTGGGGGCACAGATACGCAGTATTTT. Translating it yields CASSQDLAGGTDTQYF.

This clone is a singleton in its sample. The chain couples TRBV6-2 or TRBV6-3 to TRBJ2-7; the D gene is possibly TRBD2 (5 bases). The CDR3 sequence is 16 residues long. CDR1 MNHEY and CDR2 SVGEGT come from the germline V gene. Trimming cost V 2 bases and J 0 bases, with 14 bases left between them. The DNA of the CDR3 is TGTGCCAGCAGTTACGAGGGCGGAGGTTACTCCTACGAGCAGTACTTC. As protein: CASSYEGGGYSYEQYF.

The CDR3 nucleotides read TGCGCCAGCAGCCAGACCGGACAGGGGCGGTACTATGGCTACACCTTC. It codes for CASSQTGQGRYYGYTF. The chain has TRBV4-1 and TRBJ1-2; 9 bases fit TRBD1. The J segment lost 3 bases and the V segment lost 3 bases, leaving 8 bases of the junction unmatched. The germline V gene encodes CDR1 MGHRA and CDR2 YSYEKL. This CDR3 has 16 residues.